A single sample is the source of the 22 T cell receptor beta chains below, sequenced in a study of CD8 T cells in ankylosing spondylitis. TCRdb re-derived calls from the 5' RACE reads in MiXCR, one entry per CDR3 protein. The data hold 200,000 to 300,000 distinct CDR3 sequences, with approximately 9% observed a single time. Sequencing used blood, either unsorted or a sorted T cell fraction (not recorded which). Every receptor here comes from a male donor with ankylosing spondylitis or in good health (not recorded which).

The table lists this clonotype with many counts. The rearrangement joins TRBV29-1 to TRBJ1-2; possible D gene TRBD1, 6 bases. Germline-derived CDR1 and CDR2 are SQVTM and ANQGSEA. The CDR3 is 15 amino acids. Trimming took off 4 bases at V and 8 bases at J, with 23 bases between the two ends. The CDR3 is CSVVVRGLPEEGYTF. CDR3 sequence (DNA): TGCAGCGTTGTGGTCCGGGGGCTCCCTGAAGAGGGCTACACCTTC.

This clonotype was observed a handful of times. The rearrangement links TRBV18 to TRBJ2-7; D might be TRBD1 (7 bases). The CDR3 sequence is 13 residues long. Germline assignment: CDR1 KGHSH and CDR2 LQKENI. V lost 3 bases, J lost 6 bases, and 12 bases lay in between. DNA of the CDR3: TGTGCCAGCTCACCGAGACAGGGAGGCGAGCAGTACTTC. Encoded protein: CASSPRQGGEQYF.

This clonotype was counted at least ten times. This chain joins TRBV10-3 and TRBJ1-2; TRBD1 might be the D (5 bases). Trimming pared 2 bases from V and 4 bases from J, leaving 11 bases between. Germline V gene data show CDR1 as ENHRY and CDR2 as SYGVKD. This CDR3 has 14 amino acids. The CDR3 is CAISEVLTVYGYTF. Here the CDR3 DNA reads TGTGCCATCAGTGAGGTCCTGACAGTCTATGGCTACACCTTC.

V usage is TRBV11-2 and J usage is TRBJ2-6; no clear D. V lost 5 bases to trimming and J lost 0 bases, with 17 bases between them. This CDR3 has 18 residues. Germline lookup yields CDR1 SGHAT and CDR2 FQNNGV. As DNA, the CDR3 is TGTGCCAGCAGCGGTGCTGGACGGCCAGCCTCTGGGGCCAACGTCCTGACTTTC. It codes for CASSGAGRPASGANVLTF. Combining the CDR3 with reference TRBV11-2 and TRBJ2-6 gives the whole variable domain EAGVAQSPRYKIIEKRQSVAFWCNPISGHATLYWYQQILGQGPKLLIQFQNNGVVDDSQLPKDRFSAERLKGVDSTLKIQPAKLEDSAVYLCASSGAGRPASGANVLTFGAGSRLTVL.

In its sample, this clonotype was seen many times. The CDR3 region is CASSNPKRNRGRETQYF. DNA for the CDR3: TGTGCCAGTAGTAATCCAAAAAGAAACAGGGGGCGCGAGACCCAGTACTTC. The chain recombines TRBV19 with TRBJ2-5; TRBD1 aligns across 9 bases. Germline V CDR1 and CDR2: LNHDA, SQIVND (reference sequence). CDR3 length: 17 amino acids. V was pared by 4 bases and J by 5 bases, with 14 bases of the junction left unmatched.

The genes are TRBV30 and TRBJ1-2; TRBD1 might be the D (5 bases). The V gene lost 1 base and the J gene lost 10 bases, with 10 bases spanning the gap. Germline CDR1 GTSNPN, CDR2 SVGIG (reference sequence). The CDR3 covers 11 residues. This CDR3 is CAWSEGAAYTF. CDR3 nucleotide sequence: TGTGCCTGGAGTGAAGGGGCCGCCTACACCTTC.

This clonotype appeared many times. The gene calls are TRBV7-2 and TRBJ2-3; no reliable D call. This CDR3 has 12 amino acids. Trimming took 2 bases from V and 5 from J, leaving 5 bases between them. Germline assignment: CDR1 SGHTA and CDR2 FQGNSA. The CDR3 spells CASSLYEDTQYF. The CDR3 DNA reads as TGTGCCAGCAGCTTATATGAAGATACGCAGTATTTT.

About this clonotype: A much bigger clone sits one base away, suggesting this may be a read error. The chain employs TRBV20-1 and TRBJ2-7; 10 bases map to TRBD1. The trim removed 4 bases at V and 5 bases at J, leaving 14 bases unmatched. The length of the CDR3 is 16 residues. Looked up from germline, CDR1 is DFQATT and CDR2 is SNEGSKA (reference sequence). CDR3 protein: CSANDRPGQGRHEQYF. Written as DNA, the CDR3 is TGCAGTGCTAACGACAGACCGGGACAGGGGAGGCACGAGCAGTACTTC.

This clonotype was recorded many times. The chain is built from TRBV12-3 or TRBV12-4 and TRBJ1-5; 8 nucleotides align to TRBD1. V shed 6 bases and J 0 bases; nucleotides not matched to a gene: 13. The CDR3 is made up of 18 amino acids. CDR3 coding DNA: TGTGCCAGCAGCCCCAATTGGGGGACAGGCTATAGCAATCAGCCCCAGCATTTT. Its translation is CASSPNWGTGYSNQPQHF.

This clonotype was found many times. The chain carries TRBV6-5 and TRBJ2-7, with TRBD1 matching over 9 bases. CDR1 is MNHEY, CDR2 SVGAGI, per germline. This CDR3 spans 14 amino acids. V was pared by 4 bases and J by 2 bases, with 3 bases of the junction left unmatched. CDR3 sequence (DNA): TGTGCCAGCAGTTTACAGGGGGCCACCTACGAGCAGTACTTC. Protein: CASSLQGATYEQYF.

The chain combines TRBV5-1 with TRBJ2-3; TRBD2 aligns across 10 bases. Germline loops: CDR1 SGHRS, CDR2 YFSETQ. This CDR3 comprises 14 residues. J gave up 5 bases and V 4 bases, and 4 bases lay outside the gene matches. Here the CDR3 reads CASSTRTSGDTQYF. The CDR3 nucleotides read TGCGCCAGCAGCACTAGGACTAGCGGAGATACGCAGTATTTT.

This clonotype was counted once. This chain uses TRBV20-1 with TRBJ2-7; 7 positions agree with TRBD1. CDR1 DFQATT and CDR2 SNEGSKA come from the germline V gene (reference sequence). The trim removed 3 bases at V and 2 bases at J, leaving 10 bases unmatched. CDR3 length: 15 residues. CDR3 region: CSARARTGPTYEQYF. CDR3 DNA sequence: TGCAGTGCTAGGGCTAGGACAGGACCAACCTACGAGCAGTACTTC.

The chain links TRBV7-9 to TRBJ2-1; unclear D gene. CDR1 SEHNR and CDR2 FQNEAQ come from the germline V gene (reference sequence). The CDR3 has 11 amino acids. V was shortened by 6 bases and J by 14 bases, with 14 bases between the two germline ends. CDR3 sequence reads: CASSYTLGEFF. The CDR3 DNA reads TGTGCCAGCAGTTACACCCTTGGGGAGTTCTTC.

Points on this clonotype: A much larger clone sits a single nucleotide away, making a read error possible. This chain uses TRBV5-1 with TRBJ2-1; 10 bases are shared with TRBD2. There are 17 residues in the CDR3. CDR1 and CDR2 (germline): SGHRS, YFSETQ. The CDR3 sequence is CASRSTSGIRAYSEQFF. The CDR3 bases are TGCGCCAGCAGGTCCACTAGCGGGATTAGGGCTTACAGTGAGCAGTTCTTC.

The sample holds many counts of this clonotype. The chain links TRBV5-1 to TRBJ1-2, with D hard to call. V lost 0 bases, J lost 4 bases, and 10 bases lay in between. CDR1 and CDR2 (germline): SGHRS, YFSETQ. The CDR3 contains 14 residues. The CDR3 sequence: CASSLEEGSYGYTF. CDR3 DNA: TGCGCCAGCAGCTTGGAGGAGGGTTCCTATGGCTACACCTTC.

This clonotype occurred a few times. CDR3 protein: CASSLAAGEQETQYF. CDR3 nucleotide sequence: TGTGCCAGCAGCTTAGCGGCGGGAGAACAAGAGACCCAGTACTTC. The V gene is TRBV11-2, the J gene TRBJ2-5; the match to TRBD2 covers 7 bases. V lost 1 base to trimming and J lost 2 bases; unmatched junction nucleotides: 4. CDR3 length equals 15 residues. CDR1 SGHAT and CDR2 FQNNGV come from the germline V gene.

This clonotype has a count of ten or more. The chain carries TRBV9 and TRBJ1-2; the D gene is possibly TRBD1 (5 bases). The germline V gene has CDR1 SGDLS and CDR2 YYNGEE. V was pared by 7 bases and J by 0 bases, with 10 bases between. The CDR3 contains 13 residues. CDR3 loop: CASPRGANYGYTF. The CDR3 DNA is TGTGCCAGCCCGAGGGGCGCTAACTATGGCTACACCTTC. The full variable domain, its missing parts supplied by reference TRBV9 and TRBJ1-2, is DSGVTQTPKHLITATGQRVTLRCSPRSGDLSVYWYQQSLDQGLQFLIQYYNGEERAKGNILERFSAQQFPDLHSELNLSSLELGDSALYFCASPRGANYGYTFGSGTRLTVV.

The V call is TRBV6-2 or TRBV6-3, the J call TRBJ2-4, with unresolved D. CDR3 length equals 14 residues. Germline CDR1 reads MNHEY; CDR2 reads SVGEGT. V was trimmed by 2 bases and J by 1 base, leaving 6 bases between them. In nucleotides, the CDR3 is TGTGCCAGCAGTTACACCAGCGCCAAAAACATTCAGTACTTC. Protein sequence: CASSYTSAKNIQYF.

At least ten counts were recorded for this clonotype. The genes are TRBV4-2 and TRBJ1-4; D is ambiguous. The germline V and J ends were trimmed by 1 base and 6 bases, with 18 bases remaining between them. Germline values: CDR1 LGHNA, CDR2 YNFKEQ. The CDR3 is 17 residues long. CDR3 amino acids: CASSQAPRGARDEKLFF. CDR3 sequence (DNA): TGTGCCAGCAGCCAAGCACCAAGAGGAGCCCGGGATGAAAAACTGTTTTTT.

There are many counts of this clonotype. This sequence joins TRBV20-1 and TRBJ1-2; TRBD1 matches at 8 bases. Germline V gives CDR1 DFQATT, CDR2 SNEGSKA (reference sequence). The CDR3 extends over 16 amino acids. Germline trimming cut 2 bases from V and 0 bases from J; bases unmatched to any gene: 8. The CDR3 sequence: CSARPGTGMTNYGYTF. As DNA, the CDR3 is TGCAGTGCTAGACCCGGGACAGGAATGACTAACTATGGCTACACCTTC.

This clonotype was recorded at least ten times. The chain couples TRBV20-1 to TRBJ2-1; tentatively, D is TRBD2 (7 bases). Germline loops: CDR1 DFQATT, CDR2 SNEGSKA (reference sequence). Deletions cut 6 bases from V and 4 bases from J, with 28 bases between. The CDR3 spans 18 residues. CDR3 coding DNA: TGCAGTGCCCTGGGGGCCGATTTGGAGGCGGGAGTATACAATGAGCAGTTCTTC. This encodes CSALGADLEAGVYNEQFF.

The table lists this clonotype with many counts. The CDR3 DNA follows: TGTGCCAGCAGTCTGAGACAGGGGTCAGCCTACGAGCAGTACTTC. This sequence encodes CASSLRQGSAYEQYF. V usage is TRBV12-3 or TRBV12-4 and J usage is TRBJ2-7, with 8 bases matching TRBD1. The CDR3 loop spans 15 amino acids. The V gene end was trimmed by 5 bases and the J gene end by 2 bases; junction bases not matched to a gene: 8.